These T cell receptor beta chains were read from a single sample in a study of post-analysis software for immune sequencing data. TCRdb ran MiXCR on the PCR reads and lists one entry per CDR3 protein. The sample lists around 710,000 distinct CDR3 sequences, 35% to 55% occurring once. Sequencing input: blood. The receptors originated from a girl aged 5-17 years with multiple sclerosis. CDR3s leave out the opening cysteine and the closing phenylalanine or tryptophan.

j_call v_call cdr3_length cdr3_aa
TRBJ2-1 TRBV15 14 ATSRGLGTVYNEQF
TRBJ2-1 TRBV12-3/TRBV12-4 13 ASCPHRAQDGEQF
. TRBV15 14 ATSRVGGRESYEQY
TRBJ2-7 TRBV6-1 10 ASSGDTYEQY
TRBJ2-3 TRBV7-9 12 ASSLSQRTDTQY
TRBJ1-1 TRBV12-3/TRBV12-4 14 ASRSIRGTMNTEAF
TRBJ2-1 TRBV4-3 12 ASSHVPPGGEQF
TRBJ2-7 TRBV20-1 11 SARSYLSYEQY
TRBJ2-5 TRBV7-3 12 ASSQTGKAETQY
TRBJ2-3 TRBV12-1 16 ASSFVLAGVNGTDTQY
TRBJ2-3 TRBV6-5 11 ASGRGLSNTQY
TRBJ2-7 TRBV5-6 17 ASSFGLWGSGSGSYEQY
TRBJ2-1 TRBV5-1 13 ASGGDRGNDNEQF
TRBJ1-1 TRBV27 11 ASSPHRGTEAF
TRBJ2-1 TRBV5-1 13 ASSSESVTYNEQF
TRBJ2-7 TRBV12-3/TRBV12-4 10 ASSQRQGFSY
TRBJ1-1 TRBV12-3/TRBV12-4 13 ASTETVPGNTEAF